Given below is one TCR beta chain in context. Its antigen remains unidentified. This sample is drawn from a study of human T cells and chemical hapten exposure. Notes on the study in general: A positive correlation with patch test score was found for PT1 expanded TCR counts.

TCRdb fed the RACE reads into MiXCR, producing one record per CDR3 protein. The sample gives 350,000 to 400,000 distinct CDR3 sequences, roughly 5.3% of which show up once; just over 2.5% is in the top ten. Time point noted: pre-sensitization, week 0. Treatment reported: therapeutic diphenylcyclopropenone sensitization with weekly scalp DPC. The CDR3 totals 16 residues. Germline CDR1 is LGHNT and CDR2 is FRNRAP. J was trimmed by 2 bases and V by 5 bases; bases with no gene match: 8. The specimen was whole blood, collected in connection with sensitization to the hapten diphenylcyclopropenone (DPC). This chain links TRBV12-5 with TRBJ2-3, with TRBD1 matching 9 bases. The receptor was derived from a woman aged 50 to 60 with alopecia areata. Some clones in this sample may be carry-over from other donors' samples. The CDR3 sequence is CASGRGQGYITDTQYF. DNA for the CDR3: TGTGCTAGTGGTCGAGGACAGGGGTATATCACAGATACGCAGTATTTT.